This entry describes one T cell receptor beta chain. The count of this clone is one. The target of this receptor is not known. One base away there is no much larger clone; base qualities are not given. Interpreted using the paper, the time point label stands for: newly diagnosed, previously untreated cHL patient sample. To serve as a comparison group for the relapsed/refractory trial patients, PBMCs were sequenced from patients with newly diagnosed, previously untreated classical Hodgkin lymphoma. After peripheral blood was drawn into 8 mL Vacutainer Cell Preparation Tubes, PBMCs were isolated by centrifugation and then cryopreserved. This specimen comes from a study of PD-1 blockade in classical Hodgkin lymphoma (TCRdb year 2020). Describing the broader study: The study used TCR beta sequencing and CyTOF to define a peripheral blood immune signature of response to PD-1 blockade in classical Hodgkin lymphoma.

CDR1 SGHRS and CDR2 YFSETQ are derived from the germline V gene. From the cysteine through the phenylalanine, the CDR3 covers 12 amino acids. The retained sequence is limited to the CDR3, 36 bases, with the frame set at the first base. Relative to germline, V is 7 bases shorter and J is 3 bases shorter, with 9 bases between their ends. The Qiagen DNeasy kit was used to extract genomic DNA both from unsorted PBMCs and from the negatively selected CD4+ and CD8+ fractions. TCR beta CDR3 regions were amplified by immunoSEQ multiplex PCR using primers annealing to V and J segments. A synthetic immune receptor repertoire was used to minimize amplification bias, and any residual bias was removed computationally once sequencing was done. On the study's bioinformatics: Custom Python scripts were used to quantify repertoire diversity as the Shannon entropy index. The unsorted, CD4+ and CD8+ repertoires were each analyzed separately, with the exception of combined analyses, where CD4+ and CD8+ sequences were merged in silico. TCRdb carries this immuneACCESS record with in-frame sequences only. Its versions omit some clonotypes, under half of them owing to an unresolved V gene in the studies checked, with the rest unexplained. V, J and clone size were drawn from that table, and D and trimming were deduced from the DNA. The sample contains 47,000 or so clones, just over 90% of them found a single time. 4.5% to 6% of the sample goes to the ten largest clones.

Overall study results and their limits: The study was restricted to a single clinical trial cohort, and the causes of repertoire differences, possibly disease activity or prior therapy, were left undefined. Newly diagnosed patients were reported to have lower baseline TCR diversity than healthy donors, and relapsed/refractory patients were reported to have lower baseline TCR diversity still.

The source material was peripheral blood mononuclear cells (PBMCs). This TCR was sampled from a human donor with classical Hodgkin lymphoma. The V gene is TRBV5-1 and the J gene is TRBJ2-3, with the D gene not confidently named. The CDR3 protein sequence reads: CASQTWTDTQYF. The DNA reads as follows: TGCGCCAGCCAAACCTGGACAGATACGCAGTATTTT.